This paragraph covers one T cell receptor (beta chain) sequence. This CDR3 has 15 amino acids. J gave up 0 bases and V 6 bases, and 5 bases lay outside the gene matches. The V gene's germline CDR1 is MNHEY and CDR2 SMNVEV (reference sequence). Via MiXCR, TCRdb re-called the 5' RACE reads, giving one row per CDR3 protein. The table has a few hundred thousand distinct CDR3 sequences, about 6.2% seen once. This record comes from a study of T cells after yellow fever vaccination. The source is a young man who received the YFV17D yellow fever vaccine. The chain has TRBV27 and TRBJ1-1; TRBD1 matches 9 bases. This specimen consisted of PBMCs, obtained 5 days after the yellow fever booster vaccination. CDR3 coding DNA: TGTGCCAGCAGCCGCGGGACAGGGATGAACACTGAAGCTTTCTTT. This gives the protein CASSRGTGMNTEAFF.